These 10 T cell receptor beta chains were all obtained from the same sample, sequenced in a study of T cell repertoires in cytomegalovirus infection. The antigens these receptors bind are not known. TCRdb itself ran the reads through MiXCR, one entry per CDR3 protein. This sample has around 800,000 distinct CDR3 sequences, with less than 35% found just once. The specimen was cultured CD8+ T cells from PBMCs, collected from culture after CMV antigen stimulation. The receptors come from a human donor in good health (CMV status not recorded). Some clones in this sample may be carry-over from other donors' samples.

The V and J genes are TRBV27 and TRBJ2-5, with no clear D. V lost 8 bases and J lost 2, with 0 bases in between. Germline loops: CDR1 MNHEY, CDR2 SMNVEV (reference sequence). The CDR3 loop spans 9 amino acids. The CDR3 region has the DNA TGTGCCAGCCAAGAGACCCAGTACTTC. This gives the protein CASQETQYF.

The chain uses TRBV5-5 and TRBJ1-2; 8 nucleotides match TRBD1. Germline lookup yields CDR1 SGHKS and CDR2 YYEKEE (reference sequence). Trimming at V came to 4 bases and at J to 6 bases, leaving 11 bases not matched to a gene. CDR3 size: 15 residues. CDR3 DNA sequence: TGTGCCAGCAGCGATACAGGGGGGCAACGGAATGGCTACACCTTC. Its translation is CASSDTGGQRNGYTF.

The rearrangement joins TRBV7-9 to TRBJ1-2; possibly TRBD1 for D (5 bases). Germline V gene data show CDR1 as SEHNR and CDR2 as FQNEAQ (reference sequence). V lost 2 bases and J lost 6, with 19 bases in between. The CDR3 consists of 16 residues. The DNA of the CDR3 is TGTGCCAGCAGCTTATCTGGGCAGGGCCTGCTAGATGGCTACACCTTC. Translation gives CASSLSGQGLLDGYTF.

The genes are TRBV28 and TRBJ1-4; tentatively, D is TRBD1 (5 bases). Germline assignment: CDR1 MDHEN and CDR2 SYDVKM. CDR3 length: 18 residues. V was trimmed by 0 bases and J by 0 bases, leaving 14 bases between them. CDR3: CASSLWSRGLATNEKLFF. CDR3 bases: TGTGCCAGCAGTTTATGGAGCCGGGGACTTGCAACTAATGAAAAACTGTTTTTT.

This chain links TRBV7-9 with TRBJ2-7; TRBD1 aligns across 8 bases. CDR3 length: 15 residues. J was trimmed by 2 bases and V by 6 bases; bases with no gene match: 9. Germline CDR1 reads SEHNR; CDR2 reads FQNEAQ (reference sequence). The DNA of the CDR3 is TGTGCCAGCAGTTCCAGTCAGGGGGCCACCTACGAGCAGTACGTC. This sequence encodes CASSSSQGATYEQYV.

The rearrangement uses TRBV6-8 and TRBJ2-7, with 9 nucleotides matching TRBD1. The V gene's germline CDR1 is MNHGY and CDR2 SAAAGT. J gave up 6 bases and V 2 bases, and 5 bases lay outside the gene matches. The CDR3 runs to 14 residues. Here the CDR3 reads CASSYRDRASEQYF. CDR3 bases: TGTGCCAGCAGTTACCGGGACAGGGCTTCCGAGCAGTACTTC.

This clonotype turned up a few times. The chain recombines TRBV7-9 with TRBJ2-4; 9 nucleotides align to TRBD1. Germline CDR1 is SEHNR and CDR2 is FQNEAQ (reference sequence). The length of the CDR3 is 16 residues. V lost 3 bases and J lost 9; bases outside the gene matches: 12. The CDR3 sequence is CASSFATGTGNPIQYF. The CDR3 DNA sequence: TGTGCCAGCAGCTTCGCCACAGGGACAGGGAATCCCATTCAGTACTTC.

This clonotype has just one count. This chain connects TRBV13 to TRBJ2-1, with 8 bases that match TRBD1. CDR1 PRHDT and CDR2 FYEKMQ come from the germline V gene (reference sequence). This CDR3 region has 14 residues. The junction had 5 bases not matched to a gene; V was cut back by 8 bases and J by 2 bases. CDR3 bases: TGTGCCAGCGACAGGGGCCGACCCTACAATGAGCAGTTCTTC. This translates into CASDRGRPYNEQFF.

The chain joins TRBV4-3 to TRBJ2-2, with D possibly matching TRBD1 (6 bases). The CDR3 is 16 amino acids. The V gene lost 1 base and the J gene lost 4 bases, with 13 bases spanning the gap. Germline V CDR1 and CDR2: LGHNA, YSLEER. In nucleotides, the CDR3 is TGCGCCAGCAGCCAAGGATTACAGGGACCCACCGGGGAGCTGTTTTTT. This sequence encodes CASSQGLQGPTGELFF.

The rearrangement links TRBV19 to TRBJ2-1; 11 positions agree with TRBD2. Per germline, CDR1 LNHDA and CDR2 SQIVND (reference sequence). The CDR3 is 16 residues long. The ends lost 6 bases at V and 0 bases at J; junction bases unmatched: 4. The CDR3 is CASRASGGNSYNEQFF. The CDR3 DNA sequence: TGTGCCAGTAGGGCTAGCGGGGGGAACTCCTACAATGAGCAGTTCTTC.